This entry concerns a single TCR beta chain. Per the authors' pipeline: Amplified reference gene primers provided the basis for estimating nucleated cell counts. Only in-frame clones appear in the TCRdb table, and some are missing; sequencing was by immunoSEQ multiplex PCR. The V and J calls and the clone size are those of that table, but D and trimming were determined from the DNA. The profile shows some 390,000 clones, 70% to 90% of them singletons. This specimen comes from a study of blood T cell repertoires in COVID-19. This TCR was recovered from a woman aged 40 to 55 with COVID-19, enrolled during active disease. Input material: peripheral blood.

The CDR3 nucleotides read TGTGCCAGCAGCCTTGGCGGAGGCAATCAGCCCCAGCATTTT. Protein: CASSLGGGNQPQHF. V is TRBV6-5 and J is TRBJ1-5; D not certain. Germline CDR1 reads MNHEY; CDR2 reads SVGAGI. V shed 6 bases and J shed 2 bases, with 11 bases lying between them. This CDR3 comprises 14 residues.